The 10 T cell receptor beta chains given below trace back to one sample, sequenced in a study of tumor and adjacent non-tumor tissue in lung cancer. Three rounds of nested PCR, following a modified ARM-PCR protocol, produced the TCRbeta library. TCRdb reprocessed the multiplex PCR reads with MiXCR, giving one entry per CDR3 protein. The sample holds 85,000 to 130,000 distinct CDR3 sequences; approximately 60% are singletons and the top ten take about 19%. RNA was extracted from bulk tissue without any cell sorting. More than 3 cm separated this lung sample from the edge of the tumor. Sequenced: distant non-tumor lung tissue. These TCRs come from a man aged 30 to 45 with non-small cell lung cancer.

About this clonotype: One end of the junction fails to match germline, which may point to a read error. The chain recombines TRBV20-1 with TRBJ2-5, with D perhaps assigned TRBD1 or TRBD2 (5 bases each). The germline V gene has CDR1 DFQATT and CDR2 SNEGSKA (reference sequence). The CDR3 sequence is 12 residues long. CDR3 residues: CRAKVGRETQYF. The DNA of the CDR3 is TGCCGTGCTAAAGTGGGACGAGAGACCCAGTACTTC.

The rearrangement joins TRBV12-3 or TRBV12-4 to TRBJ2-4; D call uncertain. The CDR3 contains 15 residues. Trimming shortened V by 5 bases and J by 5 bases, and 16 bases separated the two germline ends. DNA of the CDR3: TGTGCCAGCAGTCCAGGTGGAGCTCGCCAAAACATTCAGTACTTC. Translated: CASSPGGARQNIQYF.

Many counts were recorded for this clonotype. The V and J genes are TRBV12-3 or TRBV12-4 and TRBJ1-1; unclear D gene. There are 14 residues in the CDR3. V lost 6 bases, J lost 1 base, and 12 bases lay in between. CDR3 loop: CASRFGVGNTEAFF. CDR3 DNA sequence: TGTGCCAGCAGGTTCGGCGTGGGGAACACTGAAGCTTTCTTT.

The chain is built from TRBV5-4 and TRBJ2-3; TRBD2 matches at 10 bases. This CDR3 has 16 amino acids. The germline CDR1 and CDR2 sequences are SGHNT and YYREEE (reference sequence). J gave up 5 bases and V 5 bases, and 11 bases lay outside the gene matches. CDR3 amino acids: CASSSSQRGGIDTQYF. For the CDR3, the DNA is TGTGCCAGCAGTTCGTCCCAGCGGGGGGGTATAGATACGCAGTATTTT.

Of note for this clonotype: A much larger clonotype is one base distant, so this may be a read error. The conserved phenylalanine or tryptophan is not found at the CDR3 terminus, so this likely reflects a read error. The chain is built from TRBV12-3 or TRBV12-4 and TRBJ2-7; 7 bases line up with TRBD1. The CDR3 loop spans 14 amino acids. V lost 6 bases, J lost 1 base, and 6 bases stayed unmatched. DNA for the CDR3: TGTGCCAGCAGGATGACAGGGCCGTCCTACGAGCAGTACTTA. Translated, it gives CASRMTGPSYEQYL.

The chain employs TRBV29-1 and TRBJ1-2; D remains ambiguous. From germline, CDR1 is SQVTM and CDR2 ANQGSEA. The CDR3 runs to 12 residues. The chain's CDR3 is CRSQLHNYGYTF. CDR3 sequence (DNA): TGCAGATCCCAGCTCCATAACTATGGCTACACCTTC.

The chain carries TRBV20-1 and TRBJ1-2; weak D call: TRBD1 (5 bases). The V gene's germline CDR1 is DFQATT and CDR2 SNEGSKA (reference sequence). With 3 bases removed from V and 9 bases from J, the gap between germline ends came to 17 bases. The CDR3 loop spans 13 amino acids. CDR3 DNA sequence: TGCAGTGCTAGTACAGCGGGGGTGCGTAGCTACACCTTC. It specifies CSASTAGVRSYTF.

This clonotype has just one count. The junction departs from germline at one end; a sequencing error may be responsible. DNA for the CDR3: TGTGCCAGCTGCCCAGCCGTATGTGAAAAACTGCTTTTT. Its translation is CASCPAVCEKLLF. The chain has TRBV7-9 and TRBJ1-4, with D unclear. The CDR3 has 13 residues. Germline V gene sequence: CDR1 SEHNR, CDR2 FQNEAQ (reference sequence).

Of note for this clonotype: The junction differs from germline at one of its ends, possibly a read error. The chain joins TRBV29-1 to TRBJ2-7, with 9 positions matching TRBD2. The V gene's germline CDR1 is SQVTM and CDR2 ANQGSEA. The CDR3 length is 13 residues. The CDR3 protein is CSVSGSLSYGQYF. The CDR3 DNA follows: TGTAGCGTTAGCGGGAGTCTTTCCTACGGGCAGTACTTC.

Only one count was recorded for this clonotype. Given the absence of the conserved phenylalanine or tryptophan at the CDR3 end, a read error is likely. The V call is TRBV5-1, the J call TRBJ1-1, with a possible D match to TRBD1 (5 bases). Germline lookup yields CDR1 SGHRS and CDR2 YFSETQ. The V end lost 6 bases, the J end lost 4 bases, and 19 bases lay between the germline ends. The CDR3 is 15 residues long. In nucleotides, the CDR3 is TGCGCCAGCAACCCCTTAGGGACTTCGGGCACTGAAGCTTTCGTT. Its translation: CASNPLGTSGTEAFV.